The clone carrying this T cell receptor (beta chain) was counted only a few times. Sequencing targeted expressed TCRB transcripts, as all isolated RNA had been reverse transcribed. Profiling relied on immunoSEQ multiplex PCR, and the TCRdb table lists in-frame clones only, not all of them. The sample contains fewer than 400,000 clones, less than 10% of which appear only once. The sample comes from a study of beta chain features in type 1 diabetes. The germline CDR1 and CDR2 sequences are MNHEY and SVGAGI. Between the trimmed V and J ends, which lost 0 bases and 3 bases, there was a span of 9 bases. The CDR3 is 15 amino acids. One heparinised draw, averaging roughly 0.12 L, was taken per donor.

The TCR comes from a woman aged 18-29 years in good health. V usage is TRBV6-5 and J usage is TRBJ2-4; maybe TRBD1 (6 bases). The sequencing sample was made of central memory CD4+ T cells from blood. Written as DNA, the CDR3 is TGTGCCAGCAGTTACTCGAGAGGGGGCAAAAACATTCAGTACTTC. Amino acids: CASSYSRGGKNIQYF.